This T cell receptor (beta chain) is drawn from a study of cytomegalovirus exposure and HLA in healthy donors. Study-level information: From donors who were HLA-typed, an early data release held 80 million to 95 million unique TCRs. The study, taken as a whole, reports: With later analysis, a missense DCLRE1C variant became linked to TCR beta V- and J-gene trimming. It was reportedly the case that the classifier diagnosed cytomegalovirus status with high specificity and sensitivity.

The CDR3 sequence is 16 residues long. Trimming took 0 bases from V and 1 from J; bases not matched to a gene: 4. The V gene's germline CDR1 is SGHTS and CDR2 YDEGEE. Of note for this clone: The target antigen is unknown.

The PCR contained 60 Vbeta and 13 Jbeta primers. Using immunoSEQ multiplex PCR, the repertoire was profiled, and TCRdb retains in-frame clones only, with some absent. The table records 90,000 to 140,000 clones, approximately 79% of them present only once. This clonotype was sampled from a man in his thirties or forties in good health and CMV-seropositive. This chain connects TRBV5-8 to TRBJ1-5; 7 positions agree with TRBD1. Sequenced sample: PBMCs. CDR3 in amino acids: CASSLAAGGSNQPQHF. The CDR3 region has the DNA TGTGCCAGCAGCTTGGCAGCAGGGGGGAGCAATCAGCCCCAGCATTTT.